This TCR beta chain was profiled in a study of long-term antiretroviral therapy in people with HIV. Everyone in the study who had HIV was treated in the United States. Survey-level immunoSEQ v3.0 assays were run. Sequenced by immunoSEQ multiplex PCR; TCRdb stores in-frame clones only, minus some. The sample gives over 15,000 clones, 60% to 85% of which show up once; about 15% is in the top ten. Study-level points and caveats: Those clones which expanded before ART made up the dominant part of the repertoire at all time points. Controls had broader CDR3 length ranges than HIV repertoires did.

Details on this clone: Its antigen remains unknown.

The specimen comprised unsorted PBMCs, sampled 2.1 to 2.2 years before starting antiretroviral therapy. The origin of this receptor is a man aged 25 to 45 with HIV.

The CDR3 DNA follows: TGCGCCAGCAGTGTGACTAGCTCTAACACCGGGGAGCTGTTTTTT. Its protein product is CASSVTSSNTGELFF. The genes are TRBV10-2 and TRBJ2-2; 7 bases are a match to TRBD2. The length of the CDR3 is 15 residues. J lost 2 bases, V lost 4 bases, and 4 bases had no gene match. CDR1 is WSHSY, CDR2 SAAADI, per germline.